This T cell receptor (beta chain) was profiled in a study of beta chain features in type 1 diabetes. Overall study context: Cell yields, gender and age were comparable in patients and healthy donors.

What was sequenced were expressed TCRB transcripts, since all of the isolated RNA had been reverse transcribed. Assay used: immunoSEQ multiplex PCR; TCRdb lists only in-frame clones, some missing. Here the sample spans roughly 250,000 clones, 9% to 10% being singletons. Points from the study as a whole: Shorter templates may be favored by PCR, equally so in patients and controls. Naive, central memory and regulatory TCRB repertoires appeared more similar among patients than healthy donors.

Without exception, sorted populations had purity beyond 98%. This clone was counted between two and nine times. Its target is unknown. The CDR3 spans 12 residues. CDR1 GTSNPN and CDR2 SVGIG come from the germline V gene (reference sequence). Trimming at V came to 4 bases and at J to 5 bases, leaving 4 bases not matched to a gene. The sequence came from a woman younger than 35 in good health. This rearrangement joins TRBV30 to TRBJ1-1; 7 positions match TRBD1. The sequenced material came from naive CD4+ T cells from blood. As DNA, the CDR3 is TGTGCCTGGAAAGGGGGCTCGACTGAAGCTTTCTTT. Protein product: CAWKGGSTEAFF.